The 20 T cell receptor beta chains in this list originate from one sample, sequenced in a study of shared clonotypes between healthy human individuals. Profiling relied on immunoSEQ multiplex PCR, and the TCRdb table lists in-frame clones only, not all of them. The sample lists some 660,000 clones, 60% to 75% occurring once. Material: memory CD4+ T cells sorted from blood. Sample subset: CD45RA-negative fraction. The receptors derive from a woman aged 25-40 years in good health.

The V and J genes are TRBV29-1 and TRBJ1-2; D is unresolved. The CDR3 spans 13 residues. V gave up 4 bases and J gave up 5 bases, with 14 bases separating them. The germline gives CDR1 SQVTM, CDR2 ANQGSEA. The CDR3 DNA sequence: TGCAGCGTTGTGGTCAGCACCGATTATGGCTACACCTTC. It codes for CSVVVSTDYGYTF.

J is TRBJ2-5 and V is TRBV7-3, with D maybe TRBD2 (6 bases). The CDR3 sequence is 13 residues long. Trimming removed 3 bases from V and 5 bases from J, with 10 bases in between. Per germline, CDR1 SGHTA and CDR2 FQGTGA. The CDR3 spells CASSFAGSETQYF. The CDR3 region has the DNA TGTGCCAGCAGCTTTGCGGGATCGGAGACCCAGTACTTC.

The CDR3 loop reads CASSHPLGTVVSTEAFF. For the CDR3, the DNA is TGCGCCAGCAGCCACCCCTTGGGGACTGTGGTGAGCACTGAAGCTTTCTTT. The chain couples TRBV4-1 to TRBJ1-1; weak D call: TRBD1 (5 bases). The CDR3 has 17 residues. The V and J ends lost 3 bases and 4 bases respectively, with 21 bases between them. The germline V gene encodes CDR1 MGHRA and CDR2 YSYEKL.

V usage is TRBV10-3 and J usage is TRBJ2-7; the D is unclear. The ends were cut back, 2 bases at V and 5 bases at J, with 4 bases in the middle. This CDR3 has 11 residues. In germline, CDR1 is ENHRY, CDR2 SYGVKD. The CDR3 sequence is CAISEHNEQYF. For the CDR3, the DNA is TGTGCCATCAGTGAGCACAACGAGCAGTACTTC.

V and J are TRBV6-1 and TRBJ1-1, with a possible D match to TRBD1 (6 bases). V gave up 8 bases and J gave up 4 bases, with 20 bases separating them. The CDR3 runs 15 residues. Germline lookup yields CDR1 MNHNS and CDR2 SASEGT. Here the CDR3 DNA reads TGTGCCAGCGGGCCGGGGGGGGCGCTGGGCACTGAAGCTTTCTTT. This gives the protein CASGPGGALGTEAFF.

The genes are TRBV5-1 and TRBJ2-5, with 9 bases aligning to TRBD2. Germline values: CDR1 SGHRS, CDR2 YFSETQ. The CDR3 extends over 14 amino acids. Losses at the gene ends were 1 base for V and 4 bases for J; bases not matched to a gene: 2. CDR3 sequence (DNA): TGCGCCAGCAGCTTGATACTAGCGGGAGAGACCCAGTACTTC. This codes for CASSLILAGETQYF. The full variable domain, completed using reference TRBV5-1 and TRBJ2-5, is KAGVTQTPRYLIKTRGQQVTLSCSPISGHRSVSWYQQTPGQGLQFLFEYFSETQRNKGNFPGRFSGRQFSNSRSEMNVSTLELGDSALYLCASSLILAGETQYFGPGTRLLVL.

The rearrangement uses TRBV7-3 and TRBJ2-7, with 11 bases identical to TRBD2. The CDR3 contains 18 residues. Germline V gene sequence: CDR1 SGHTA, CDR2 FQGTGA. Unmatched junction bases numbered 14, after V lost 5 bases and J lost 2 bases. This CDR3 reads CASSPRGRSGRAPYEQYF. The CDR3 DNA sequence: TGTGCCAGCAGCCCCCGAGGGCGTAGCGGGAGGGCCCCCTACGAGCAGTACTTC.

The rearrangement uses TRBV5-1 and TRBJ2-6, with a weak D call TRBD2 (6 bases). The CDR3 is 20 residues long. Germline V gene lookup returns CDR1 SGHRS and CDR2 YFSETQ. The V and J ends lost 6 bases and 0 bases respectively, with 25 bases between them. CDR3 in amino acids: CASNYNPLWGVFSGANVLTF. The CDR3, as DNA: TGCGCCAGCAACTACAATCCTCTATGGGGGGTTTTCTCTGGGGCCAACGTCCTGACTTTC.

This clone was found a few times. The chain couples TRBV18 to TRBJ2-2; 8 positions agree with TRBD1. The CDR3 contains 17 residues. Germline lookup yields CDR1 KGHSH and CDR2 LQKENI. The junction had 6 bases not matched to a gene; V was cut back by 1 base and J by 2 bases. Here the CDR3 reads CASSPRRTGRNTGELFF. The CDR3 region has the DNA TGTGCCAGCTCACCACGTCGGACAGGGAGAAACACCGGGGAGCTGTTTTTT.

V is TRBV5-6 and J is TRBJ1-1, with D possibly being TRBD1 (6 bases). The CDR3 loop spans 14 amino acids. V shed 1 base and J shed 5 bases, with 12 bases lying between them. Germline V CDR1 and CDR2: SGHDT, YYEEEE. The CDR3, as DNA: TGTGCCAGCAGCTTGAGGGGGGCTGTAACTGAAGCTTTCTTT. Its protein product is CASSLRGAVTEAFF.

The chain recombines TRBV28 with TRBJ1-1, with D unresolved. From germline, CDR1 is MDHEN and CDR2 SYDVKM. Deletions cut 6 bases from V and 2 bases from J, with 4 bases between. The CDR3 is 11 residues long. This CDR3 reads CASRINTEAFF. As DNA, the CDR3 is TGTGCCAGCAGAATTAACACTGAAGCTTTCTTT. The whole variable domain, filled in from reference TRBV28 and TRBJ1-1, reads DVKVTQSSRYLVKRTGEKVFLECVQDMDHENMFWYRQDPGLGLRLIYFSYDVKMKEKGDIPEGYSVSREKKERFSLILESASTNQTSMYLCASRINTEAFFGQGTRLTVV.

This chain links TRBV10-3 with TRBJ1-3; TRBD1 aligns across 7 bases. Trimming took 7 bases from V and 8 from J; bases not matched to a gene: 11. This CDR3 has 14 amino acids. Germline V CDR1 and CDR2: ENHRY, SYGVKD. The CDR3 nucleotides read TGTGCCATCAAAAGGGACAGCGCAACAGACACCATATATTTT. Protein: CAIKRDSATDTIYF.

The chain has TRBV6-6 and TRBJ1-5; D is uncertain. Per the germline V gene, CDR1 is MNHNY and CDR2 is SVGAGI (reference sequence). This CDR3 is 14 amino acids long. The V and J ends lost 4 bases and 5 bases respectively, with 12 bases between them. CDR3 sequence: CASSSLFGDQPQHF. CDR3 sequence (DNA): TGTGCCAGCAGTTCATTATTTGGGGATCAGCCCCAGCATTTT.

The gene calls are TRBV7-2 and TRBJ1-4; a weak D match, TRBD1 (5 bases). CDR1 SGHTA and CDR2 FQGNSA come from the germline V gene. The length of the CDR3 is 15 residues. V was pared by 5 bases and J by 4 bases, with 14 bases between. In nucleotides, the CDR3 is TGTGCCAGCAGCGCCCCTGGGACGGGTAATGAAAAACTGTTTTTT. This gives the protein CASSAPGTGNEKLFF. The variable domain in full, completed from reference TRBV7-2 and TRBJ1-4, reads GAGVSQSPSNKVTEKGKDVELRCDPISGHTALYWYRQSLGQGLEFLIYFQGNSAPDKSGLPSDRFSAERTGGSVSTLTIQRTQQEDSAVYLCASSAPGTGNEKLFFGSGTQLSVL.

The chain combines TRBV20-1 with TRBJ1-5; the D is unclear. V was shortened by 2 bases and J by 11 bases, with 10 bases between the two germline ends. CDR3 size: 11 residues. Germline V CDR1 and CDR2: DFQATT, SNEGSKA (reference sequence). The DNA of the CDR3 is TGCAGTGCTAGATCTTCGCGGGCCCAGCATTTT. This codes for CSARSSRAQHF.

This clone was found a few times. The CDR3 loop reads CASSPSTGPGNTIYF. Written as DNA, the CDR3 is TGTGCCAGCTCACCTTCTACAGGTCCTGGAAACACCATATATTTT. The chain joins TRBV18 to TRBJ1-3, with D perhaps matching TRBD1 (5 bases). Looked up from germline, CDR1 is KGHSH and CDR2 is LQKENI. V lost 3 bases to trimming and J lost 2 bases, with 11 bases between them. The CDR3 is 15 amino acids.

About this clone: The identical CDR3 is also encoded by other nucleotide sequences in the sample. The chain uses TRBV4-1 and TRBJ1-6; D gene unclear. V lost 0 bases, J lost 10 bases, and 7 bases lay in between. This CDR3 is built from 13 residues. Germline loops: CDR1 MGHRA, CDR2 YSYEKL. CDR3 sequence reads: CASSQDPGSPLHF. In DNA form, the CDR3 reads TGCGCCAGCAGCCAAGATCCTGGCTCACCCCTCCACTTT.

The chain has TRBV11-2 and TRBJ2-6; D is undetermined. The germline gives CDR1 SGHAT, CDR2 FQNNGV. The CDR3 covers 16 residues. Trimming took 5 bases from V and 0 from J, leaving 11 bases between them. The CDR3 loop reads CASSLGRSSGANVLTF. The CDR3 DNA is TGTGCCAGCAGCCTCGGACGGAGCTCTGGGGCCAACGTCCTGACTTTC.

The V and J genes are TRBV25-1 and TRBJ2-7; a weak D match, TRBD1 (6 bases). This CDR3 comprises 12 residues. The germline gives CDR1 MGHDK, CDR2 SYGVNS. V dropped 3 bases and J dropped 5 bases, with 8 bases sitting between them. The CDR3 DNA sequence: TGTGCCAGCAGTGACCCAGGGGACGAGCAGTACTTC. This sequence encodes CASSDPGDEQYF.

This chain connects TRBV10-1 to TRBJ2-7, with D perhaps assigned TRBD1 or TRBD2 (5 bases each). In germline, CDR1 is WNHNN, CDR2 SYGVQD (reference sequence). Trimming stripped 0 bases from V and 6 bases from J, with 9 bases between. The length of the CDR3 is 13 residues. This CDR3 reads CASSESGGTEQYF. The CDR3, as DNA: TGCGCCAGCAGTGAGTCAGGTGGGACCGAGCAGTACTTC.